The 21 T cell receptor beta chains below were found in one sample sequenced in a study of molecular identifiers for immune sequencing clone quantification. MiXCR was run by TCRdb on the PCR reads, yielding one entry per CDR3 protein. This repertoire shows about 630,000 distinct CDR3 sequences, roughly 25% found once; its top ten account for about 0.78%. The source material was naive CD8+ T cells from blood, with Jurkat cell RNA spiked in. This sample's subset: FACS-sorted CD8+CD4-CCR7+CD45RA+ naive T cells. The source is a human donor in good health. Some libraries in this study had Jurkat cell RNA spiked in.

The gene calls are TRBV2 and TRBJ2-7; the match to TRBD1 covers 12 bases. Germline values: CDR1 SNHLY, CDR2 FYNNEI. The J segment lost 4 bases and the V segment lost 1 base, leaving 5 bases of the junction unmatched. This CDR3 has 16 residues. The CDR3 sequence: CASSEGGTGGMYEQYF. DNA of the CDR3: TGTGCCAGCAGTGAAGGGGGGACAGGGGGCATGTACGAGCAGTACTTC.

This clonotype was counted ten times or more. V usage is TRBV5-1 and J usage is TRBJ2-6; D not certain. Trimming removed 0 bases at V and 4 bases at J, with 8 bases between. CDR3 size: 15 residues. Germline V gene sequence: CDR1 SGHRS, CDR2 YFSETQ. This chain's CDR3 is CASSLDLAGANVLTF. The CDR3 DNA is TGCGCCAGCAGCTTGGATCTGGCGGGGGCCAACGTCCTGACTTTC.

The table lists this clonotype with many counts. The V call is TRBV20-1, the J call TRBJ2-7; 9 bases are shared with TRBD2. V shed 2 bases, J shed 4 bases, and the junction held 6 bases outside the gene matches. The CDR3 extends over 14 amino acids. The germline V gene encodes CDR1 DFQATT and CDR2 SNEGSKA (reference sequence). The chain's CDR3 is CSARFSGGTYEQYF. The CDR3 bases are TGCAGTGCTAGATTTAGCGGGGGAACGTACGAGCAGTACTTC.

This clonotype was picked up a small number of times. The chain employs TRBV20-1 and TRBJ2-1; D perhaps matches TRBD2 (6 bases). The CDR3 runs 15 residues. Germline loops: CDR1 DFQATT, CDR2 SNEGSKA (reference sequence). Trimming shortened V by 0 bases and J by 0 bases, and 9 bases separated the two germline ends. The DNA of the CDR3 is TGCAGTGCTAGAGATTGGCGGGACTCCTACAATGAGCAGTTCTTC. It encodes CSARDWRDSYNEQFF.

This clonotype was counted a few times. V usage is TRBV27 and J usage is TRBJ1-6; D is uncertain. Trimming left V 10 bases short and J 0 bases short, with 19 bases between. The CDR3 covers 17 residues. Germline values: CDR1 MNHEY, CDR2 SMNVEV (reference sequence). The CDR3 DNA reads TGTGCCACCCATCCCGGCAGGTTGAGCTCCTATAATTCACCCCTCCACTTT. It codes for CATHPGRLSSYNSPLHF.

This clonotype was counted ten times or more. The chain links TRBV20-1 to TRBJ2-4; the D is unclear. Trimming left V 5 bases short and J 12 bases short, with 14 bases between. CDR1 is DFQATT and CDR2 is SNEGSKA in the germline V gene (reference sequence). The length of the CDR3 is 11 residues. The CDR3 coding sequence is TGCAGTGCTCTCCTCCGGCCCACTCAGTACTTC. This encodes CSALLRPTQYF.

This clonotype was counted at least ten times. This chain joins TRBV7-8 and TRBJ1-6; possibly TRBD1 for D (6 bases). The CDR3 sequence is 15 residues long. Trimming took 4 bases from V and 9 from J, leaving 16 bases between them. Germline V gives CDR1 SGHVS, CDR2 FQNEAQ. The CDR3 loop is CASSSPGTTASPLHF. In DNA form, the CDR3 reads TGTGCCAGCAGCTCGCCTGGGACAACCGCTTCACCCCTCCACTTT.

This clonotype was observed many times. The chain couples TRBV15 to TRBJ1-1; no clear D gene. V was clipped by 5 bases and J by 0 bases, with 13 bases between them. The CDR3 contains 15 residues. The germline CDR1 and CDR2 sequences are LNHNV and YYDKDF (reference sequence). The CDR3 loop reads CATSPRHRMNTEAFF. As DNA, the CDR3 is TGTGCCACCAGCCCCCGACACAGAATGAACACTGAAGCTTTCTTT.

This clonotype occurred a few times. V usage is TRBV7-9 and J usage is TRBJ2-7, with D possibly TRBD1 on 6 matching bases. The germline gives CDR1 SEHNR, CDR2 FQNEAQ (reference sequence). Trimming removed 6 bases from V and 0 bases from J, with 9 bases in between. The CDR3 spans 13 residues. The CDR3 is CASRSRGSYEQYF. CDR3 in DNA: TGTGCCAGCAGATCCAGGGGCTCCTACGAGCAGTACTTC.

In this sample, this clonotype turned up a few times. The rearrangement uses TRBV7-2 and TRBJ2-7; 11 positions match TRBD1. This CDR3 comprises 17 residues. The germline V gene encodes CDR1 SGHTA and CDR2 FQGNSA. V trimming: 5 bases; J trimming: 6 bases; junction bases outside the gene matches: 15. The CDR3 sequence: CASSPQLSGQGVGEQYF. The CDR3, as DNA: TGTGCCAGCAGCCCACAACTTTCGGGACAGGGGGTTGGCGAGCAGTACTTC.

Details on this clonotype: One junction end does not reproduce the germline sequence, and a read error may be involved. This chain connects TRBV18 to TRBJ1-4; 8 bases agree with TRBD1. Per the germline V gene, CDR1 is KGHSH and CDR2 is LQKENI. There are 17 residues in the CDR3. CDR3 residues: CAGSPYYQGAKNEKLFF. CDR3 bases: TGTGCCGGCTCACCATACTACCAGGGGGCAAAGAATGAAAAACTGTTTTTT.

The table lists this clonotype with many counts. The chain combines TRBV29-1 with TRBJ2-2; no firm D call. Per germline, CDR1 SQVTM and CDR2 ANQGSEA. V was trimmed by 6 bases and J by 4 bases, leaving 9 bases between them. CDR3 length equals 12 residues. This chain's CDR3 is CSVIEVTGELFF. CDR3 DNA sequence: TGCAGCGTAATAGAAGTCACCGGGGAGCTGTTTTTT.

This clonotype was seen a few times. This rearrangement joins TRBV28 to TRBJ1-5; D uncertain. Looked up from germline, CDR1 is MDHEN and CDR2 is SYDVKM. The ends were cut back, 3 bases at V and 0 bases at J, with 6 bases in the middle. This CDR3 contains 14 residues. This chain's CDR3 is CASSLIDSNQPQHF. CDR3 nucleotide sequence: TGTGCCAGCAGTTTGATTGATAGCAATCAGCCCCAGCATTTT.

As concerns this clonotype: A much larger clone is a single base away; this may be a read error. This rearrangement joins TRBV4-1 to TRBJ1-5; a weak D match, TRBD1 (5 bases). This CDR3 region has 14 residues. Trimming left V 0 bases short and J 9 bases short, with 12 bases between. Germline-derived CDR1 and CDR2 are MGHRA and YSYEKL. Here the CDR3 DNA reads TGCGCCAGCAGCCAAGAATGGGGGGACTGGCCCCAGCATTTT. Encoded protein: CASSQEWGDWPQHF.

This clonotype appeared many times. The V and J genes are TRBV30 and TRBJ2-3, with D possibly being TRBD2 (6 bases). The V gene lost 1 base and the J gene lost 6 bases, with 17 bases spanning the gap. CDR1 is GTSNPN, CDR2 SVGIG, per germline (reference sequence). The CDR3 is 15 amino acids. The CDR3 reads CAWSASPLLADTQYF. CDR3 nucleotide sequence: TGTGCCTGGAGTGCATCTCCTTTACTAGCTGATACGCAGTATTTT.

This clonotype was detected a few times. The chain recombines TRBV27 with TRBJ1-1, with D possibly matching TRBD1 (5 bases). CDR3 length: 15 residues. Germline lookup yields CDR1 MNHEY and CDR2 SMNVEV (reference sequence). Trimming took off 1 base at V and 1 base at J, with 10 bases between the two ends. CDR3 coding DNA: TGTGCCAGCAGTTTATGGGGGGAACCGAACACTGAAGCTTTCTTT. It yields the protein CASSLWGEPNTEAFF.

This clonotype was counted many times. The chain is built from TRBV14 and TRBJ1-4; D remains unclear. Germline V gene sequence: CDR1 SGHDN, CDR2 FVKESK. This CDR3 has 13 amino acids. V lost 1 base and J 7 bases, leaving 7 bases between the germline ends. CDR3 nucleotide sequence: TGTGCCAGCAGCCAAGTAGTACTTGAAAAACTGTTTTTT. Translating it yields CASSQVVLEKLFF.

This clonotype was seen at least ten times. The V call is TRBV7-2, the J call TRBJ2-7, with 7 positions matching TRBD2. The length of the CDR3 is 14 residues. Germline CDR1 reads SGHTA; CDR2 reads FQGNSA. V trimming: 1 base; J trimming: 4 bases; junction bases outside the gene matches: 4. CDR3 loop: CASSLGSGGYEQYF. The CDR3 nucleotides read TGTGCCAGCAGCTTAGGTTCGGGGGGATACGAGCAGTACTTC.

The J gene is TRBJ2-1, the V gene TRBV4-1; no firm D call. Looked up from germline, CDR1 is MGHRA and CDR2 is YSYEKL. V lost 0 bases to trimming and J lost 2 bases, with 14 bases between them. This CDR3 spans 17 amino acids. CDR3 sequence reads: CASSQDIPGQTYNEQFF. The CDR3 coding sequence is TGCGCCAGCAGCCAAGATATCCCCGGTCAGACCTACAATGAGCAGTTCTTC.

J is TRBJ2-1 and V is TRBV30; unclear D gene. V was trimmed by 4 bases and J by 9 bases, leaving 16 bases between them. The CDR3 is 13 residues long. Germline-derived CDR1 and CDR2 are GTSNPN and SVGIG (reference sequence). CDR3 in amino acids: CAWNPFVVGEQFF. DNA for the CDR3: TGTGCCTGGAATCCCTTTGTTGTCGGTGAGCAGTTCTTC.

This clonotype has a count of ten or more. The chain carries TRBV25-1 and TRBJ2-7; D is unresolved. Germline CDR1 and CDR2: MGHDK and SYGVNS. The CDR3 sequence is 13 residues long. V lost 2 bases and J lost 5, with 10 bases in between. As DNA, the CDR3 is TGTGCCAGCAGTGAAGGGCTGGTTAACGAGCAGTACTTC. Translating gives CASSEGLVNEQYF.